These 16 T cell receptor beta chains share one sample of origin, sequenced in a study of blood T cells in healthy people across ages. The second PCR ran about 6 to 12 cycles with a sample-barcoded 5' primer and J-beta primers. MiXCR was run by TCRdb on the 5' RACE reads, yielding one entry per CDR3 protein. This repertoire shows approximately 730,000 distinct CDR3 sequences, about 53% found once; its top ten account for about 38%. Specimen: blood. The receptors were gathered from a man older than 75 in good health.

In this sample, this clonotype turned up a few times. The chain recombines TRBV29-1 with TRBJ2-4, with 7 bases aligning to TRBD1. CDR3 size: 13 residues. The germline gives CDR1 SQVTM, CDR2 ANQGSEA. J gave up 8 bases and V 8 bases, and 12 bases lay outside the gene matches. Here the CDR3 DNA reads TGCAGCTCCCAGGTAGCCCAGGGGGACATTCAGTACTTC. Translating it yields CSSQVAQGDIQYF.

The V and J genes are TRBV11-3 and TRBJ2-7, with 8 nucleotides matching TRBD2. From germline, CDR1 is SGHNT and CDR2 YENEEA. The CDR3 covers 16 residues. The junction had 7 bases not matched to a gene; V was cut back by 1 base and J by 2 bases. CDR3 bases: TGTGCCAGCAGCTTAGGCCCCAGCGGGGGAGCCTACGAGCAGTACTTC. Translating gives CASSLGPSGGAYEQYF.

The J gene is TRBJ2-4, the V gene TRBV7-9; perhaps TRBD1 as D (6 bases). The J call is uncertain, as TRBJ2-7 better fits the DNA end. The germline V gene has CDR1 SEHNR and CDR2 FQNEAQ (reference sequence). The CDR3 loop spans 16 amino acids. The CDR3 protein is CASSLSGTTGPYEQYF. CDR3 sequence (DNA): TGTGCCAGCAGCTTATCGGGGACAACTGGGCCTTACGAGCAGTACTTC.

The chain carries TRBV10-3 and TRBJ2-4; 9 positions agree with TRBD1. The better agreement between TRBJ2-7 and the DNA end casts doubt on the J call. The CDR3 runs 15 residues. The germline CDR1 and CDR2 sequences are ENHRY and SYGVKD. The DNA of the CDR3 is TGTGTAACATCAGCCAAGGGACAGGGCCCCCACGAGCAGTACTTC. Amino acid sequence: CVTSAKGQGPHEQYF.

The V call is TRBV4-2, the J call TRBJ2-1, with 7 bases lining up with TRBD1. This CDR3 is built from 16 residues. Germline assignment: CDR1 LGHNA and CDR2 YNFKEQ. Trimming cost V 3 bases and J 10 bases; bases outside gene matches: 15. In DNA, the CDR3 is TGTGCCAGCAGCCATCCAGGGGACAGTCCAGCCTACGAGCAGTTCTTC. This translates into CASSHPGDSPAYEQFF.

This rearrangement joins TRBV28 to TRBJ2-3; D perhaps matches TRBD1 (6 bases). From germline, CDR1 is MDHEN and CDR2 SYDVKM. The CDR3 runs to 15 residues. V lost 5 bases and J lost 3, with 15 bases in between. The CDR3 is CASSTRGVATDTQYF. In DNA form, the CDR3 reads TGTGCCAGCAGTACCAGGGGAGTGGCAACAGATACGCAGTATTTT. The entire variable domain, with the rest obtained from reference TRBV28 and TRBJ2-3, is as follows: DVKVTQSSRYLVKRTGEKVFLECVQDMDHENMFWYRQDPGLGLRLIYFSYDVKMKEKGDIPEGYSVSREKKERFSLILESASTNQTSMYLCASSTRGVATDTQYFGPGTRLTVL.

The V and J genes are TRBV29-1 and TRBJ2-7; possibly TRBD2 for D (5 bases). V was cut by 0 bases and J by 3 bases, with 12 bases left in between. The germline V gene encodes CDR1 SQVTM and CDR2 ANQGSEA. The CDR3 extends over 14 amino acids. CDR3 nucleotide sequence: TGCAGCGTTGAAGATCCCAACGGGAACTACGAGCAGTACTTC. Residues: CSVEDPNGNYEQYF.

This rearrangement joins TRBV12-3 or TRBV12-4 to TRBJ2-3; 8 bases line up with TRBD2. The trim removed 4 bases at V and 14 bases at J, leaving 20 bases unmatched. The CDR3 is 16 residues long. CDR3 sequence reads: CASSYHSGKGNRYAYF. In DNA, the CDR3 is TGTGCCAGCAGTTACCATAGCGGGAAGGGGAACAGATACGCGTATTTT.

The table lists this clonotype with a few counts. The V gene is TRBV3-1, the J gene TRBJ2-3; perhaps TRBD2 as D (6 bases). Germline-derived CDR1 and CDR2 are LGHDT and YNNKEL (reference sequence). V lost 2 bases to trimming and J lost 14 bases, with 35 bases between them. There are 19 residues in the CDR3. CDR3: CASSQSPRWSRGEHRYAYF. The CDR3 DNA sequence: TGTGCCAGCAGCCAATCTCCCCGTTGGAGCCGCGGGGAGCACAGATACGCGTATTTT.

The CDR3 sequence is CSARGLAGAGDYEQYF. CDR3 DNA sequence: TGCAGTGCTAGGGGACTAGCGGGAGCCGGTGACTACGAGCAGTACTTC. V gene TRBV20-1 combines with J gene TRBJ2-7, with 14 nucleotides matching TRBD2. The CDR3 loop spans 16 amino acids. Germline CDR1 reads DFQATT; CDR2 reads SNEGSKA (reference sequence). V lost 3 bases and J lost 3; bases outside the gene matches: 7.

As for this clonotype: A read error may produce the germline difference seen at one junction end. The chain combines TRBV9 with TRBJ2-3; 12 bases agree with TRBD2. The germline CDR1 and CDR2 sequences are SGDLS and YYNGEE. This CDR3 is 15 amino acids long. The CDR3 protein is CAGSGGTSGSDTQYF. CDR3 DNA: TGTGCCGGCAGCGGCGGGACTAGCGGGTCAGATACGCAGTATTTT.

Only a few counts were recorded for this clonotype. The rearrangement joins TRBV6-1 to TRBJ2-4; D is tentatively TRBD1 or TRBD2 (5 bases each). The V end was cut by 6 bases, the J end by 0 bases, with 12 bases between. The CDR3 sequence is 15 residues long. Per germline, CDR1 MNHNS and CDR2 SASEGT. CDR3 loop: CASRWGTLAKNIQYF. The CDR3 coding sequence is TGTGCCAGCAGGTGGGGGACCCTAGCCAAAAACATTCAGTACTTC.

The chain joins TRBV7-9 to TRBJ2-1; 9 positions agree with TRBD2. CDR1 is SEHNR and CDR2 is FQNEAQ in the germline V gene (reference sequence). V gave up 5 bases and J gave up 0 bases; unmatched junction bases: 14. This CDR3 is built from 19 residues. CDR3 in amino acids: CASSLRLAGGLFSYNEQFF. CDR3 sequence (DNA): TGTGCCAGCAGCCTCCGCCTGGCGGGAGGGCTTTTCTCCTACAATGAGCAGTTCTTC.

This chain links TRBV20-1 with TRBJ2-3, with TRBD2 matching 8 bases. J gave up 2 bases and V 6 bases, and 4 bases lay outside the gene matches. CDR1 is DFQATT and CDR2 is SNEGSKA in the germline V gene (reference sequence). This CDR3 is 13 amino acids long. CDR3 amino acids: CSAISGVTDTQYF. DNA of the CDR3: TGCAGTGCAATTAGCGGGGTCACAGATACGCAGTATTTT.

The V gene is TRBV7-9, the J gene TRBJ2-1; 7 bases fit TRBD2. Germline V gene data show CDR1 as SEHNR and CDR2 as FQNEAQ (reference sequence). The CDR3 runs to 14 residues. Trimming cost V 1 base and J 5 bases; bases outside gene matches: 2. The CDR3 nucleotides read TGTGCCAGCAGCTTAGTGGGACTACACAATGAGCAGTTCTTC. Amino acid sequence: CASSLVGLHNEQFF.

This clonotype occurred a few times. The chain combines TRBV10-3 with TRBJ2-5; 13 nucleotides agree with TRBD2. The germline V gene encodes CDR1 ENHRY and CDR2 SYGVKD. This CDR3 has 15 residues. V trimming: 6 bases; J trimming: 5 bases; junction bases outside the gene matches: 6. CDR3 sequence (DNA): TGTGCCATCAGACTAGCGGGAGGGCCTGGGGAGACCCAGTACTTC. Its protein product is CAIRLAGGPGETQYF.